This passage covers 2 T cell receptor beta chains from one sample sequenced in a study of PD-1 blockade in mismatch repair-deficient tumors. Libraries were prepared by immunoSEQ multiplex PCR; TCRdb keeps only in-frame clonotypes and omits some of them. The sample has just under 80,000 clones, more than 80% seen once. The sample here was peripheral blood, taken 44 weeks after starting pembrolizumab. The origin of the receptors is an adult with mismatch repair-deficient cancer.

The chain combines TRBV11-2 with TRBJ2-2; TRBD2 matches 11 bases. V was clipped by 3 bases and J by 5 bases; unmatched bases: 2. CDR1 and CDR2 from the germline V gene are SGHAT and FQNNGV. The CDR3 is made up of 15 amino acids. DNA for the CDR3: TGTGCCAGCAGCTTTAGCGGGAGGGGGACCGGGGAGCTGTTTTTT. Protein sequence: CASSFSGRGTGELFF. Based on the CDR3 plus reference TRBV11-2 and TRBJ2-2, the full variable domain is EAGVAQSPRYKIIEKRQSVAFWCNPISGHATLYWYQQILGQGPKLLIQFQNNGVVDDSQLPKDRFSAERLKGVDSTLKIQPAKLEDSAVYLCASSFSGRGTGELFFGEGSRLTVL.

The chain recombines TRBV2 with TRBJ2-7, with a possible D match to TRBD2 (5 bases). Trimming took off 3 bases at V and 1 base at J, with 10 bases between the two ends. The CDR3 contains 14 residues. Germline values: CDR1 SNHLY, CDR2 FYNNEI. The CDR3 reads CASSERVLSYEQYF. The CDR3 DNA follows: TGTGCCAGCAGTGAGAGGGTCCTTTCCTACGAGCAGTACTTC. Drawing the rest from reference TRBV2 and TRBJ2-7, the complete variable domain is EPEVTQTPSHQVTQMGQEVILRCVPISNHLYFYWYRQILGQKVEFLVSFYNNEISEKSEIFDDQFSVERPDGSNFTLKIRSTKLEDSAMYFCASSERVLSYEQYFGPGTRLTVT.